This T cell receptor beta chain is from a study of T cell repertoires in cytomegalovirus infection. Study information: Selected CMV epitopes included recently identified HLA-C-restricted ones as well as well-studied HLA-B-restricted ones.

TCRdb processed the reads anew with MiXCR; each CDR3 protein has one entry. This sample carries 900,000 to 950,000 distinct CDR3 sequences, roughly 30% of them seen once, and the ten largest clones take over 11%. Concerning this clonotype itself: Its antigen is not identified.

Germline CDR1 DFQATT, CDR2 SNEGSKA (reference sequence). Trimming pared 5 bases from V and 2 bases from J, leaving 19 bases between. The CDR3 spans 16 residues. This clonotype originated in a human donor in good health (CMV status not recorded). Some clones in this sample may be carry-over from other donors' samples. V is TRBV20-1 and J is TRBJ2-4, with D possibly matching TRBD2 (5 bases). This specimen was cultured CD8+ T cells from PBMCs, taken from culture after CMV antigen stimulation. The CDR3 spells CSALPLGSGTKNIQYF. The CDR3, as DNA: TGCAGTGCTCTCCCCTTAGGGAGCGGAACCAAAAACATTCAGTACTTC.